This passage covers 22 T cell receptor beta chains from one sample sequenced in a study of T-cell memory formation after mild COVID-19. Via MiXCR, TCRdb re-called the 5' RACE reads, giving one row per CDR3 protein. This sample has hundreds of thousands of distinct CDR3 sequences; roughly 21% occur once, and the top ten carry 7% to 9%. The sample was PBMCs or a T cell subset sorted from them (not recorded which). Receptors were obtained from an adult woman who had mild COVID-19 (a few samples of this study predate the infection). Cell type and time point are not known.

This clonotype appeared many times. The gene calls are TRBV4-1 and TRBJ2-4; D remains ambiguous. Germline V gene data show CDR1 as MGHRA and CDR2 as YSYEKL. V lost 4 bases and J 5 bases, leaving 18 bases between the germline ends. The CDR3 contains 16 residues. As DNA, the CDR3 is TGCGCCAGCAGCCCAACTTGGCCGCAGGAAGAAAACATTCAGTACTTC. Amino acid sequence: CASSPTWPQEENIQYF.

Concerning this clonotype itself: Sequence at one end of the junction differs from germline and may be a read error. The chain links TRBV20-1 to TRBJ2-4, with TRBD1 identical over 7 bases. This CDR3 has 14 amino acids. Germline lookup yields CDR1 DFQATT and CDR2 SNEGSKA (reference sequence). In nucleotides, the CDR3 is TGCAGTTCCCTCCAAGGGACAGTCAAAAAAATTCAGTACTTC. This translates into CSSLQGTVKKIQYF.

Only one count was recorded for this clonotype. V and J are TRBV5-1 and TRBJ1-6; D not certain. The CDR3 extends over 15 amino acids. Germline V gene lookup returns CDR1 SGHRS and CDR2 YFSETQ. V dropped 2 bases and J dropped 0 bases, with 6 bases sitting between them. The CDR3, as DNA: TGCGCCAGCAGCTTTCAGAGCTCCTATAATTCACCCCTCCACTTT. This translates into CASSFQSSYNSPLHF.

This clonotype was counted only a few times. The chain combines TRBV7-9 with TRBJ2-1, with 8 bases lining up with TRBD2. Trimming removed 10 bases from V and 5 bases from J; junction bases left unmatched: 7. The CDR3 runs 13 residues. Germline lookup yields CDR1 SEHNR and CDR2 FQNEAQ (reference sequence). CDR3 nucleotide sequence: TGTGCCACCCGACTAGCGACCCACAATGAGCAGTTCTTC. Translated: CATRLATHNEQFF.

This clonotype has a handful of counts. This chain uses TRBV24-1 with TRBJ2-2; 7 bases fit TRBD1. CDR3 length equals 18 residues. Per the germline V gene, CDR1 is KGHDR and CDR2 is SFDVKD. V gave up 5 bases and J gave up 3 bases; unmatched junction bases: 14. The CDR3: CATSAFKGRDSYTGELFF. CDR3 nucleotides: TGTGCCACCAGTGCGTTTAAAGGCCGGGACAGCTACACCGGGGAGCTGTTTTTT.

This clonotype was detected a few times. The chain links TRBV7-2 to TRBJ2-1, with D possibly being TRBD2 (6 bases). Germline values: CDR1 SGHTA, CDR2 FQGNSA. V gave up 1 base and J gave up 9 bases, with 10 bases separating them. The CDR3 has 13 residues. In DNA form, the CDR3 reads TGTGCCAGCAGCTTAGTGGAGGGAGGTGAGCAGTTCTTC. The encoded protein is CASSLVEGGEQFF.

This chain uses TRBV29-1 with TRBJ1-1; 7 nucleotides line up with TRBD1. The germline V gene has CDR1 SQVTM and CDR2 ANQGSEA. The CDR3 spans 14 residues. V dropped 3 bases and J dropped 4; count of bases not matched to a gene: 8. DNA for the CDR3: TGCAGCGTTGATAGGGGGCTCGGGGGCACTGAAGCTTTCTTT. Its protein is CSVDRGLGGTEAFF.

Only a few counts were recorded for this clonotype. This rearrangement joins TRBV27 to TRBJ1-6; 8 bases are a match to TRBD1. The CDR3 sequence is 15 residues long. After removal of 5 bases from V and 6 bases from J, the junction contained 6 bases not matched to a gene. The V gene's germline CDR1 is MNHEY and CDR2 SMNVEV (reference sequence). The CDR3 DNA reads TGTGCCAGCAGTCGGCAGGGGGCGGGTAATTCACCCCTCCACTTT. It yields the protein CASSRQGAGNSPLHF.

The chain carries TRBV6-2 or TRBV6-3 and TRBJ1-2, with D possibly matching TRBD1 (6 bases). Trimming removed 6 bases from V and 0 bases from J, with 11 bases in between. CDR1 and CDR2 from the germline V gene are MNHEY and SVGEGT. The length of the CDR3 is 14 residues. CDR3 in amino acids: CASSGGPPNYGYTF. In DNA, the CDR3 is TGTGCCAGCAGCGGGGGCCCACCTAACTATGGCTACACCTTC.

This clonotype was counted a few times. This rearrangement joins TRBV20-1 to TRBJ2-5; 11 positions agree with TRBD1. CDR3 length: 15 amino acids. Germline V gene lookup returns CDR1 DFQATT and CDR2 SNEGSKA (reference sequence). V lost 6 bases to trimming and J lost 1 base; unmatched junction nucleotides: 7. The CDR3 region has the DNA TGCAGTGCAGGACAGGGGGCTCTATTCCAAGAGACCCAGTACTTC. Its protein product is CSAGQGALFQETQYF.

This clonotype was seen a handful of times. The chain has TRBV5-1 and TRBJ2-7, with D perhaps matching TRBD1 or TRBD2 (5 bases each). The germline V and J ends were trimmed by 1 base and 3 bases, with 11 bases remaining between them. The CDR3 has 14 residues. Per the germline V gene, CDR1 is SGHRS and CDR2 is YFSETQ. CDR3 residues: CASSLSGPYYEQYF. The CDR3 nucleotides read TGCGCCAGCAGCTTGTCGGGACCTTACTACGAGCAGTACTTC.

DNA for the CDR3: TGTGCCAGCAGCTTTTCCGGGACAGGGGGAGGCGAGACCCAGTACTTC. Amino acid sequence: CASSFSGTGGGETQYF. The chain employs TRBV5-6 and TRBJ2-5, with TRBD1 matching over 11 bases. V lost 2 bases, J lost 5 bases, and 8 bases stayed unmatched. The CDR3 covers 16 residues. Looked up from germline, CDR1 is SGHDT and CDR2 is YYEEEE.

This clonotype was counted between two and nine times. This chain joins TRBV12-3 or TRBV12-4 and TRBJ2-5; perhaps TRBD2 as D (7 bases). This CDR3 is 16 amino acids long. V was clipped by 7 bases and J by 5 bases, with 23 bases between them. CDR3 region: CASTPGDYPSRETQYF. CDR3 sequence (DNA): TGTGCCAGCACCCCAGGGGACTACCCTTCCCGGGAGACCCAGTACTTC.

The CDR3 nucleotides read TGTGCCAGCAGCTTAAGAGAGAGGGCCTACGAGCAGTACTTC. Amino acids: CASSLRERAYEQYF. The genes are TRBV7-3 and TRBJ2-7; maybe TRBD2 (5 bases). The V end was cut by 1 base, the J end by 2 bases, with 9 bases between. Germline V gene data show CDR1 as SGHTA and CDR2 as FQGTGA. The CDR3 extends over 14 amino acids.

This clonotype was found many times. V usage is TRBV11-2 and J usage is TRBJ2-1; D ambiguous. V shed 2 bases and J shed 9 bases, with 11 bases lying between them. There are 13 residues in the CDR3. Germline CDR1 and CDR2: SGHAT and FQNNGV. The CDR3 region is CASSLSLGREQFF. CDR3 nucleotides: TGTGCCAGCAGCTTATCCCTCGGGCGTGAGCAGTTCTTC.

This clonotype was detected many times. Written as DNA, the CDR3 is TGTGCCAGCAGCCACCCCCCCAGTAATGAAAAACTGTTTTTT. This translates into CASSHPPSNEKLFF. The chain recombines TRBV7-9 with TRBJ1-4; D gene unclear. Per germline, CDR1 SEHNR and CDR2 FQNEAQ (reference sequence). V lost 5 bases and J lost 4, with 11 bases in between. There are 14 residues in the CDR3.

The rearrangement uses TRBV6-2 or TRBV6-3 and TRBJ2-1; 8 nucleotides line up with TRBD2. CDR3 length equals 15 residues. Trimming at V came to 6 bases and at J to 5 bases, leaving 9 bases not matched to a gene. Germline V gene lookup returns CDR1 MNHEY and CDR2 SVGEGT. The CDR3 loop reads CASSDGTRINNEQFF. In nucleotides, the CDR3 is TGTGCCAGCAGCGACGGGACTAGGATAAACAATGAGCAGTTCTTC.

The rearrangement uses TRBV15 and TRBJ2-1, with D possibly called TRBD1 or TRBD2 (6 bases each). The germline V gene has CDR1 LNHNV and CDR2 YYDKDF (reference sequence). The V end was cut by 3 bases, the J end by 6 bases, with 9 bases between. The length of the CDR3 is 13 residues. In nucleotides, the CDR3 is TGTGCCACCAGCAGCGGAGGGGGCAATGAGCAGTTCTTC. Translated, it gives CATSSGGGNEQFF.

J is TRBJ1-4 and V is TRBV7-8, with D perhaps matching TRBD1 (5 bases). Germline CDR1 SGHVS, CDR2 FQNEAQ. This CDR3 has 18 amino acids. Trimming took off 2 bases at V and 0 bases at J, with 16 bases between the two ends. DNA of the CDR3: TGTGCCAGCAGCTTATTGGGGGGAGGGTGGACAACTAATGAAAAACTGTTTTTT. As protein: CASSLLGGGWTTNEKLFF.

This clonotype came up a few times. This chain connects TRBV7-9 to TRBJ1-1; D gene uncertain. Trimming stripped 1 base from V and 8 bases from J, with 11 bases between. Germline lookup yields CDR1 SEHNR and CDR2 FQNEAQ (reference sequence). CDR3 length: 13 amino acids. The CDR3 spells CASSLVGSPEAFF. The CDR3 DNA follows: TGTGCCAGCAGCTTAGTCGGCAGTCCGGAAGCTTTCTTT.

The chain has TRBV4-2 and TRBJ2-7; 12 bases fit TRBD1. The CDR3 totals 16 residues. V lost 1 base, J lost 6 bases, and 7 bases stayed unmatched. Germline V gene lookup returns CDR1 LGHNA and CDR2 YNFKEQ. The CDR3 DNA follows: TGTGCCAGCAGCCAAGTTTCGGGACAGGGGGCCACCGAGCAGTACTTC. This sequence encodes CASSQVSGQGATEQYF.

The rearrangement links TRBV6-2 or TRBV6-3 to TRBJ2-5, with 13 positions matching TRBD2. With 2 bases clipped from V and 2 bases from J, the junction kept 2 bases outside the gene matches. Germline CDR1 reads MNHEY; CDR2 reads SVGEGT. The length of the CDR3 is 16 residues. CDR3 sequence: CASSYRTSGGQETQYF. CDR3 coding DNA: TGTGCCAGCAGTTACAGGACTAGCGGGGGACAAGAGACCCAGTACTTC.